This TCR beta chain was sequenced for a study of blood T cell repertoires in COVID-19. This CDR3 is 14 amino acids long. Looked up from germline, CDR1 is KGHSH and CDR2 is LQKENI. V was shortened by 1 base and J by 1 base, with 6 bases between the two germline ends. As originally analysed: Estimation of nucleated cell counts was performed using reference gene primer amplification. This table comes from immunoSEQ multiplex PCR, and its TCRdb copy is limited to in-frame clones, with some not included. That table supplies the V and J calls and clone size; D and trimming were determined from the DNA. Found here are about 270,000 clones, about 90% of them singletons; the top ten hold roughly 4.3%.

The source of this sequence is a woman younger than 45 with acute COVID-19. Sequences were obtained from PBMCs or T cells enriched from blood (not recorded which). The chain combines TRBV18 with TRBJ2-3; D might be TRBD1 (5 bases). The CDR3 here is CASSPQTGTDTQYF. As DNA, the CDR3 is TGTGCCAGCTCACCACAGACAGGCACAGATACGCAGTATTTT.